This T cell receptor (beta chain) was identified during a study of blood T cell repertoires in COVID-19. On the study more broadly: The samples span acute and convalescent COVID-19 from the United States, Italy and Spain.

Per the study methods: Quantification of nucleated cells was approximated via reference gene primer amplification. TCRdb's copy holds only in-frame clones and misses some; the assay was immunoSEQ multiplex PCR. The V and J calls and clone size come from that table; D and trimming were worked out from the DNA. The profile shows about 310,000 clones, roughly 89% of them singletons. Followed longitudinally, the Seattle patients had been enrolled during active infection. Germline CDR1 and CDR2: LNHDA and SQIVND (reference sequence). V lost 0 bases and J 0 bases, leaving 12 bases between the germline ends. The CDR3 length is 17 residues.

The rearrangement links TRBV19 to TRBJ2-4, with D unclear. The sample comprised peripheral blood. The clonotype was recovered from a woman in her thirties or forties with COVID-19, enrolled during active disease. CDR3 nucleotides: TGTGCCAGTAGTATAGATCGGGTTATGCTAGCCAAAAACATTCAGTACTTC. It encodes CASSIDRVMLAKNIQYF.